These 10 T cell receptor beta chains share one sample of origin, sequenced in a study of metastatic and nonmetastatic thyroid tumors. Each patient came to thyroid surgery without any prior treatment (of any kind). TCRdb re-clonotyped the PCR reads through MiXCR. The sample gives around 4,500 clones, approximately 15% of which show up once; over 15% is in the top ten. Sequenced sample: adjacent normal tissue. These receptors came from a female donor with papillary thyroid cancer or a benign thyroid nodule (not recorded which). Some clones in this sample may be carry-over from other donors' samples.

This clone was seen many times. The chain recombines TRBV11-2 with TRBJ2-1; TRBD2 aligns across 9 bases. The V segment lost 5 bases and the J segment 6 bases; nucleotides outside the gene matches: 8. CDR1 is SGHAT and CDR2 is FQNNGV in the germline V gene. There are 15 residues in the CDR3. The DNA for the CDR3 is TGTGCCAGCAGCGCGGGACTAGCACGATCCAATGAGCAGTTCTTC. Translation: CASSAGLARSNEQFF.

In its sample, this clone is medium-sized. The genes are TRBV20-1 and TRBJ2-3, with D unclear. The germline V gene has CDR1 DFQATT and CDR2 SNEGSKA (reference sequence). The CDR3 spans 12 residues. The V end was cut by 6 bases, the J end by 1 base, with 8 bases between. The CDR3 region is CSATDRTDTQYF. CDR3 coding DNA: TGCAGTGCCACAGACCGCACAGATACGCAGTATTTT.

This clone occurred many times. The CDR3 sequence: CASSQGTRGSTEAFF. CDR3 nucleotides: TGTGCCAGCAGCCAAGGTACCAGGGGAAGCACTGAAGCTTTCTTT. The chain joins TRBV4-2 to TRBJ1-1, with TRBD1 as a possible D gene (6 bases). CDR3 size: 15 residues. V lost 1 base, J lost 4 bases, and 13 bases lay in between. The germline gives CDR1 LGHNA, CDR2 YNFKEQ.

In regard to this clone: A single base separates this from a much larger clone, so it may be a read error. The chain recombines TRBV5-5 with TRBJ2-3, with TRBD2 matching 8 bases. Per the germline V gene, CDR1 is SGHKS and CDR2 is YYEKEE (reference sequence). The trim removed 7 bases at V and 5 bases at J, leaving 6 bases unmatched. CDR3 length: 13 residues. The CDR3: CASGYSGGDTQYF. CDR3 sequence (DNA): TGTGCCAGCGGCTACAGCGGGGGAGATACGCAGTATTTT.

This clone was seen a handful of times. The V call is TRBV6-1, the J call TRBJ1-2, with a weak D call TRBD1 (6 bases). V lost 3 bases and J lost 3, with 8 bases in between. Germline CDR1 and CDR2: MNHNS and SASEGT. This CDR3 is built from 13 residues. CDR3 DNA: TGTGCCAGCAGTGATTACAGGGACTATGGCTACACCTTC. As protein: CASSDYRDYGYTF.

In its sample, this clone ranks as medium-sized. The rearrangement joins TRBV19 to TRBJ1-1; TRBD1 agrees at 7 bases. The J segment lost 5 bases and the V segment lost 5 bases, leaving 11 bases of the junction unmatched. Germline CDR1 reads LNHDA; CDR2 reads SQIVND (reference sequence). This CDR3 is 15 amino acids long. The CDR3 sequence is CASSFPQGGHTEAFF. CDR3 nucleotides: TGTGCCAGTAGTTTCCCCCAGGGGGGCCATACTGAAGCTTTCTTT.

The chain uses TRBV9 and TRBJ2-1; D might be TRBD2 (5 bases). Germline assignment: CDR1 SGDLS and CDR2 YYNGEE. This CDR3 has 14 amino acids. V gave up 3 bases and J gave up 7 bases, with 14 bases separating them. The CDR3 here is CASSAPTRVNEQFF. DNA for the CDR3: TGTGCCAGCAGCGCCCCAACTAGAGTAAATGAGCAGTTCTTC.

This clone occurred many times. This same CDR3 is encoded by further DNA sequences in the sample. The genes are TRBV18 and TRBJ2-1; D perhaps matches TRBD2 (6 bases). This CDR3 is 14 amino acids long. V was pared by 3 bases and J by 3 bases, with 9 bases between. Germline loops: CDR1 KGHSH, CDR2 LQKENI. CDR3 sequence reads: CASSPRLGYNEQFF. CDR3 DNA: TGTGCCAGCTCACCCAGACTAGGCTACAATGAGCAGTTCTTC.

The CDR3 sequence is CASRQLLGAFF. In DNA form, the CDR3 reads TGTGCCAGCAGGCAGTTACTGGGGGCTTTCTTT. The rearrangement uses TRBV6-1 and TRBJ1-1; D ambiguous. The ends were cut back, 6 bases at V and 11 bases at J, with 13 bases in the middle. CDR3 size: 11 residues. Germline assignment: CDR1 MNHNS and CDR2 SASEGT.

The chain carries TRBV2 and TRBJ1-2, with D uncertain. Germline V gene lookup returns CDR1 SNHLY and CDR2 FYNNEI. CDR3 length equals 11 residues. With 1 base removed from V and 7 bases from J, the gap between germline ends came to 4 bases. CDR3: CASSEGGGYTF. The CDR3 coding sequence is TGTGCCAGCAGTGAAGGGGGTGGCTACACCTTC.